These 30 T cell receptor beta chains were all obtained from the same sample, sequenced in a study of T-cell reconstitution after alpha-beta-depleted transplantation in children. Unique molecular identifiers were incorporated when the TCRbeta library was constructed. Via MiXCR, TCRdb re-called the PCR reads, giving one row per CDR3 protein. The sample has some 450,000 distinct CDR3 sequences, about 45% seen once. The material sequenced was PBMCs, taken before TCRalphabeta/CD19-depleted stem cell transplant. Receptor source: a girl aged 2 to 9 with aplastic anemia, due to receive a stem cell transplant.

In this sample, this clonotype turned up many times. For the CDR3, the DNA is TGTGCCAGCAGTTCCCCCGCAGCGAACACTGAAGCTTTCTTT. It specifies CASSSPAANTEAFF. The rearrangement uses TRBV28 and TRBJ1-1; D is unclear. The CDR3 is 14 amino acids. Looked up from germline, CDR1 is MDHEN and CDR2 is SYDVKM. V was cut by 4 bases and J by 1 base, with 10 bases left in between.

This clonotype appeared many times. The chain combines TRBV10-3 with TRBJ1-5; 11 bases map to TRBD1. CDR3 length: 16 amino acids. V dropped 4 bases and J dropped 6; count of bases not matched to a gene: 8. The germline gives CDR1 ENHRY, CDR2 SYGVKD. In nucleotides, the CDR3 is TGTGCCATCAGTGGCGGGACAGGGGGAAAAGTTCAGCCCCAGCATTTT. Residues: CAISGGTGGKVQPQHF.

CDR3 in amino acids: CASSFTGRSSYEQYF. CDR3 DNA sequence: TGTGCCAGCAGCTTTACCGGTCGGAGCTCCTACGAGCAGTACTTC. The chain employs TRBV5-5 and TRBJ2-7; no firm D call. Germline V gene sequence: CDR1 SGHKS, CDR2 YYEKEE (reference sequence). V lost 2 bases and J 0 bases, leaving 12 bases between the germline ends. The CDR3 length is 15 residues.

At least ten counts were recorded for this clonotype. The chain is built from TRBV4-1 and TRBJ2-7; D is ambiguous. The length of the CDR3 is 11 residues. Trimming pared 8 bases from V and 0 bases from J, leaving 5 bases between. Germline assignment: CDR1 MGHRA and CDR2 YSYEKL. CDR3 nucleotide sequence: TGCGCCAGCGGAAGCTCCTACGAGCAGTACTTC. Translating it yields CASGSSYEQYF.

Concerning this clonotype itself: This could be a read error, since a much larger clone is one nucleotide away. The chain has TRBV7-2 and TRBJ2-7; D is uncertain. Germline V gives CDR1 SGHTA, CDR2 FQGNSA. V was trimmed by 3 bases and J by 3 bases, leaving 3 bases between them. CDR3 length: 11 amino acids. DNA for the CDR3: TGTGCCAGCAGCTTCGTCTACGAGCAGTACTTC. Protein sequence: CASSFVYEQYF.

This chain joins TRBV7-3 and TRBJ2-1; a possible D gene is TRBD2 (5 bases). In germline, CDR1 is SGHTA, CDR2 FQGTGA. The germline V and J ends were trimmed by 0 bases and 0 bases, with 12 bases remaining between them. The CDR3 covers 17 residues. CDR3 in DNA: TGTGCCAGCAGCTTAACTGGCGGGTGGGGCTCCTACAATGAGCAGTTCTTC. This translates into CASSLTGGWGSYNEQFF.

The chain employs TRBV5-5 and TRBJ2-5; 13 bases map to TRBD2. Trimming cost V 3 bases and J 1 base; bases outside gene matches: 3. Germline V gene sequence: CDR1 SGHKS, CDR2 YYEKEE (reference sequence). The CDR3 consists of 16 residues. The CDR3 loop reads CASSYGLAGAQETQYF. The CDR3 DNA reads as TGTGCCAGCAGCTATGGACTAGCGGGGGCCCAAGAGACCCAGTACTTC.

CDR3 sequence reads: CASSPGQGKNTGELFF. CDR3 coding DNA: TGTGCCAGCAGTCCAGGACAGGGGAAAAACACCGGGGAGCTGTTTTTT. This chain connects TRBV28 to TRBJ2-2, with 9 bases aligning to TRBD1. The CDR3 sequence is 16 residues long. Germline V gene sequence: CDR1 MDHEN, CDR2 SYDVKM. With V trimmed by 5 bases and J by 2 bases, 6 bases remained unmatched.

This clonotype came up a few times. CDR3 in DNA: TGCGCCAGCAGCTCCCAGACAGGGGTGCGCGGGGGGGCCAACGTCCTGACTTTC. Amino acids: CASSSQTGVRGGANVLTF. This chain connects TRBV5-1 to TRBJ2-6; the match to TRBD1 covers 8 bases. CDR3 size: 18 residues. The junction had 12 bases not matched to a gene; V was cut back by 3 bases and J by 4 bases. Looked up from germline, CDR1 is SGHRS and CDR2 is YFSETQ. Drawing the rest from reference TRBV5-1 and TRBJ2-6, the complete variable domain is KAGVTQTPRYLIKTRGQQVTLSCSPISGHRSVSWYQQTPGQGLQFLFEYFSETQRNKGNFPGRFSGRQFSNSRSEMNVSTLELGDSALYLCASSSQTGVRGGANVLTFGAGSRLTVL.

This clonotype was seen more than once but under ten times. The rearrangement links TRBV4-1 to TRBJ1-1; maybe TRBD1 (6 bases). CDR3 length: 15 residues. CDR1 is MGHRA and CDR2 is YSYEKL in the germline V gene. The V end was cut by 4 bases, the J end by 5 bases, with 17 bases between. The CDR3 here is CASSRNGQLGTEAFF. CDR3 DNA sequence: TGCGCCAGCAGCCGGAACGGACAGCTCGGGACTGAAGCTTTCTTT.

There are a few counts of this clonotype. V and J are TRBV20-1 and TRBJ2-1, with D possibly being TRBD2 (8 bases). The V end was cut by 8 bases, the J end by 4 bases, with 30 bases between. Looked up from germline, CDR1 is DFQATT and CDR2 is SNEGSKA (reference sequence). The CDR3 is 18 amino acids. CDR3 bases: TGCAGTCCAGGACGGGGGGGCGCAGGGGGGGTCCTTTACAATGAGCAGTTCTTC. As protein: CSPGRGGAGGVLYNEQFF.

The chain joins TRBV5-6 to TRBJ2-7; D may be TRBD1 or TRBD2 (6 bases each). Trimming pared 0 bases from V and 3 bases from J, leaving 10 bases between. The CDR3 sequence is 14 residues long. Germline lookup yields CDR1 SGHDT and CDR2 YYEEEE. CDR3 sequence: CASSLAGEDYEQYF. The CDR3 DNA reads as TGTGCCAGCAGCTTGGCAGGGGAGGACTACGAGCAGTACTTC.

This clonotype was seen a few times. The genes are TRBV18 and TRBJ2-5; D perhaps matches TRBD1 (6 bases). Trimming took off 6 bases at V and 2 bases at J, with 16 bases between the two ends. Germline-derived CDR1 and CDR2 are KGHSH and LQKENI. CDR3 length equals 15 residues. CDR3 DNA sequence: TGTGCCAGCTCCCTAAAAGGGACAATGCAAGAGACCCAGTACTTC. Its protein product is CASSLKGTMQETQYF. The full variable domain, in which reference TRBV18 and TRBJ2-5 provide the parts outside the CDR3, is NAGVMQNPRHLVRRRGQEARLRCSPMKGHSHVYWYRQLPEEGLKFMVYLQKENIIDESGMPKERFSAEFPKEGPSILRIQQVVRGDSAAYFCASSLKGTMQETQYFGPGTRLLVL.

This clonotype appeared once. The junction shows a germline mismatch at one end, possibly a read error. This chain connects TRBV29-1 to TRBJ2-3; the D is unclear. CDR3 length: 11 amino acids. Germline V gene data show CDR1 as SQVTM and CDR2 as ANQGSEA. Here the CDR3 reads CSVPGMNTPYF. CDR3 nucleotides: TGCAGCGTCCCCGGTATGAATACGCCGTATTTT.

The chain has TRBV15 and TRBJ2-5; a weak D match, TRBD1 (5 bases). The germline V gene encodes CDR1 LNHNV and CDR2 YYDKDF (reference sequence). The CDR3 is 15 amino acids. Trimming pared 3 bases from V and 2 bases from J, leaving 13 bases between. The DNA of the CDR3 is TGTGCCACCAGCAGGGAATACAGGAATCAAGAGACCCAGTACTTC. It encodes CATSREYRNQETQYF.

This clonotype came up a few times. V gene TRBV3-1 combines with J gene TRBJ2-5; perhaps TRBD1 as D (7 bases). The CDR3 totals 14 residues. Germline values: CDR1 LGHDT, CDR2 YNNKEL (reference sequence). V was shortened by 4 bases and J by 7 bases, with 16 bases between the two germline ends. Here the CDR3 DNA reads TGTGCCAGCAGCCCAACAAGGGGGCGGGGGACCCAGTACTTC. Translating it yields CASSPTRGRGTQYF.

The chain has TRBV20-1 and TRBJ2-3; 13 nucleotides align to TRBD2. CDR3 length: 17 residues. The V gene's germline CDR1 is DFQATT and CDR2 SNEGSKA (reference sequence). V trimming: 0 bases; J trimming: 4 bases; junction bases outside the gene matches: 7. The CDR3 DNA reads as TGCAGTGCTAGAGATCCTGCGACTAGCGGGAGGTCAGATACGCAGTATTTT. Translation: CSARDPATSGRSDTQYF.

The chain combines TRBV18 with TRBJ2-1; no reliable D call. Trimming left V 1 base short and J 1 base short, with 5 bases between. Germline CDR1 and CDR2: KGHSH and LQKENI. This CDR3 is built from 14 residues. CDR3 DNA sequence: TGTGCCAGCTCACCACTACTATCCTACAATGAGCAGTTCTTC. Translation gives CASSPLLSYNEQFF.

The chain has TRBV5-1 and TRBJ2-3, with TRBD2 matching 10 bases. The trim removed 4 bases at V and 8 bases at J, leaving 16 bases unmatched. Germline V gene sequence: CDR1 SGHRS, CDR2 YFSETQ. The CDR3 covers 17 residues. CDR3 sequence: CASSLTGLAGELFTQYF. The CDR3 DNA reads TGCGCCAGCAGCCTGACGGGTCTAGCGGGGGAGCTATTTACGCAGTATTTT.

With regard to this clonotype: A read error may explain this, as a much larger clone is one base away. V and J are TRBV6-1 and TRBJ1-5; D is undetermined. Germline-derived CDR1 and CDR2 are MNHNS and SASEGT. Between the trimmed V and J ends, which lost 7 bases and 9 bases, there was a span of 16 bases. The CDR3 sequence is 13 residues long. CDR3 residues: CASTDFRLGPQHF. Here the CDR3 DNA reads TGTGCCAGCACCGATTTCAGGTTGGGGCCCCAGCATTTT.

This clonotype was observed a few times. The chain combines TRBV20-1 with TRBJ2-6; the D gene is possibly TRBD1 (6 bases). V was pared by 5 bases and J by 1 base, with 12 bases between. CDR1 and CDR2 from the germline V gene are DFQATT and SNEGSKA (reference sequence). This CDR3 has 15 residues. The CDR3 nucleotides are TGCAGTGCTCTCGAGACAGGATCTGGGGCCAACGTCCTGACTTTC. The encoded protein is CSALETGSGANVLTF.

The CDR3 sequence: CSVQDRGFEKLFF. The CDR3 DNA is TGCAGCGTCCAGGACAGGGGATTTGAAAAACTGTTTTTT. The genes are TRBV29-1 and TRBJ1-4, with 9 bases aligning to TRBD1. V lost 6 bases to trimming and J lost 7 bases; unmatched junction nucleotides: 6. From germline, CDR1 is SQVTM and CDR2 ANQGSEA. CDR3 size: 13 residues.

The rearrangement uses TRBV5-1 and TRBJ2-6, with a possible D match to TRBD1 (5 bases). Germline V gene sequence: CDR1 SGHRS, CDR2 YFSETQ. This CDR3 contains 19 residues. V gave up 1 base and J gave up 3 bases, with 20 bases separating them. The CDR3 loop reads CASSLSPAGSPNGANVLTF. The CDR3 region has the DNA TGCGCCAGCAGCTTGTCTCCGGCAGGGTCGCCGAATGGGGCCAACGTCCTGACTTTC.

The rearrangement uses TRBV5-8 and TRBJ1-4, with a tentative D call TRBD1 (6 bases). Germline V gene sequence: CDR1 SGHTS, CDR2 YDEGEE. This CDR3 spans 14 amino acids. Trimming shortened V by 0 bases and J by 6 bases, and 9 bases separated the two germline ends. This chain's CDR3 is CASSLGGQYEKLFF. The CDR3 DNA reads as TGTGCCAGCAGCTTGGGGGGACAATATGAAAAACTGTTTTTT. Full variable domain (rest looked up from reference TRBV5-8 and TRBJ1-4): EAGVTQSPTHLIKTRGQQATLRCSPISGHTSVYWYQQALGLGLQFLLWYDEGEERNRGNFPPRFSGRQFPNYSSELNVNALELEDSALYLCASSLGGQYEKLFFGSGTQLSVL.

This clonotype came up a few times. This rearrangement joins TRBV18 to TRBJ2-1; maybe TRBD2 (5 bases). The V gene's germline CDR1 is KGHSH and CDR2 LQKENI. Trimming took off 8 bases at V and 10 bases at J, with 18 bases between the two ends. CDR3 length equals 13 residues. The CDR3 coding sequence is TGTGCCAGCACCAGATACTCGTCGGGGGAGCAGTTCTTC. Translation gives CASTRYSSGEQFF. Together with reference TRBV18 and TRBJ2-1, the CDR3 gives the full variable domain: NAGVMQNPRHLVRRRGQEARLRCSPMKGHSHVYWYRQLPEEGLKFMVYLQKENIIDESGMPKERFSAEFPKEGPSILRIQQVVRGDSAAYFCASTRYSSGEQFFGPGTRLTVL.

This clonotype has a count of ten or more. V and J are TRBV7-2 and TRBJ1-1, with D possibly matching TRBD1 (5 bases). V was cut by 3 bases and J by 1 base, with 9 bases left in between. CDR1 SGHTA and CDR2 FQGNSA come from the germline V gene. This CDR3 region has 14 residues. The CDR3 loop reads CASSLGTRNTEAFF. CDR3 in DNA: TGTGCCAGCAGCTTGGGGACGCGGAACACTGAAGCTTTCTTT.

V is TRBV10-3 and J is TRBJ1-5, with D unresolved. The CDR3 loop spans 13 amino acids. V dropped 6 bases and J dropped 2 bases, with 8 bases sitting between them. CDR1 and CDR2 (germline): ENHRY, SYGVKD. In DNA, the CDR3 is TGTGCCATCAGGGGCGCTGGCAATCAGCCCCAGCATTTT. Translation gives CAIRGAGNQPQHF.

The chain couples TRBV20-1 to TRBJ2-3; 9 nucleotides line up with TRBD1. The CDR3 spans 15 residues. The germline V gene has CDR1 DFQATT and CDR2 SNEGSKA (reference sequence). After removal of 5 bases from V and 1 base from J, the junction contained 7 bases not matched to a gene. CDR3 DNA: TGCAGTGCTCCTCACAGGGGGCGCCGCACAGATACGCAGTATTTT. Protein product: CSAPHRGRRTDTQYF.

The chain recombines TRBV15 with TRBJ2-2; the D call may be TRBD1 or TRBD2 (6 bases each). CDR3 length: 15 amino acids. Trimming cost V 5 bases and J 6 bases, with 16 bases left between them. Per the germline V gene, CDR1 is LNHNV and CDR2 is YYDKDF (reference sequence). CDR3 residues: CATSEGGSWAGELFF. The CDR3 coding sequence is TGTGCCACCAGCGAAGGGGGGTCGTGGGCCGGGGAGCTGTTTTTT.

The chain joins TRBV25-1 to TRBJ1-1; D remains ambiguous. The V end was cut by 2 bases, the J end by 5 bases, with 15 bases between. The CDR3 loop spans 15 amino acids. Per the germline V gene, CDR1 is MGHDK and CDR2 is SYGVNS. DNA of the CDR3: TGTGCCAGCAGTGAAACGGGGAGAGCCAGGACTGAAGCTTTCTTT. It codes for CASSETGRARTEAFF.